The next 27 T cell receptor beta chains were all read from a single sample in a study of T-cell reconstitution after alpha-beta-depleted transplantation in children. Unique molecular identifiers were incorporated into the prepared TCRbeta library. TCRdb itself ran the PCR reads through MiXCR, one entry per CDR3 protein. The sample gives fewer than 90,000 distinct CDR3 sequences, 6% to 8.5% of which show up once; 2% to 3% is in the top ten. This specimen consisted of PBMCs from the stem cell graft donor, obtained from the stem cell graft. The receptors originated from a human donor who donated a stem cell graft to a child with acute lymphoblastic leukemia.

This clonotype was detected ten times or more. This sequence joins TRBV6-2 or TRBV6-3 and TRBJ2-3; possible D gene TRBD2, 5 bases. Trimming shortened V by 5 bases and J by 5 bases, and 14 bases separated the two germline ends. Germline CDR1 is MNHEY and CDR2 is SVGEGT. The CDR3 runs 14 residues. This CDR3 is CASSRSDWEDTQYF. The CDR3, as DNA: TGTGCCAGCAGTCGTTCGGACTGGGAAGATACGCAGTATTTT.

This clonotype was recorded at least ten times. The CDR3 reads CASSEMNQPQHF. As DNA, the CDR3 is TGTGCCAGCAGTGAAATGAATCAGCCCCAGCATTTT. This chain links TRBV6-1 with TRBJ1-5; D unclear. Trimming left V 2 bases short and J 4 bases short, with 3 bases between. The CDR3 spans 12 residues. Germline V lookup: CDR1 MNHNS, CDR2 SASEGT.

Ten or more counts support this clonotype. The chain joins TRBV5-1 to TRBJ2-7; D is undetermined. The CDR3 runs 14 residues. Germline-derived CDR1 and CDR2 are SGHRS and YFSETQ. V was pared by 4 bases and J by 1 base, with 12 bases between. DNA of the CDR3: TGCGCCAGCAGCGCGGACGGATTGTCCTACGAGCAGTACTTC. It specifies CASSADGLSYEQYF.

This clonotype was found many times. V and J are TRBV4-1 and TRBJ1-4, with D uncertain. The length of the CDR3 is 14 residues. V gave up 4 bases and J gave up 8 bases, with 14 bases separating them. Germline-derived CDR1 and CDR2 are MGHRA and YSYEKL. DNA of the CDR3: TGCGCCAGCAGCCTCTCGACGGGCTTAGAAAAACTGTTTTTT. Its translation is CASSLSTGLEKLFF.

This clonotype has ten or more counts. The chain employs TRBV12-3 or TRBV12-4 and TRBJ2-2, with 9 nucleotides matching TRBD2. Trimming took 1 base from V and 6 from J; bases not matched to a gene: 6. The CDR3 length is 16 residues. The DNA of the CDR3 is TGTGCCAGCAGTTTAGTAGCGGGAGTGGAGCCCGGGGAGCTGTTTTTT. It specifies CASSLVAGVEPGELFF.

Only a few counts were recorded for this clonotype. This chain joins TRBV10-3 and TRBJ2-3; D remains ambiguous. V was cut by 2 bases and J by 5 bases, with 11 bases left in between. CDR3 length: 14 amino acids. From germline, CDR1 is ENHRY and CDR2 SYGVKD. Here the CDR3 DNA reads TGTGCCATCAGTGAGGACCAGCGAGTAGATACGCAGTATTTT. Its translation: CAISEDQRVDTQYF.

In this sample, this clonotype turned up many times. The CDR3 is CASSPAFPGTGIGSNQPQHF. The CDR3, as DNA: TGTGCCAGCTCACCAGCCTTTCCCGGGACAGGGATTGGGAGCAATCAGCCCCAGCATTTT. This rearrangement joins TRBV18 to TRBJ1-5; 9 nucleotides match TRBD1. The CDR3 runs 20 residues. J lost 1 base, V lost 2 bases, and 15 bases had no gene match. CDR1 and CDR2 (germline): KGHSH, LQKENI.

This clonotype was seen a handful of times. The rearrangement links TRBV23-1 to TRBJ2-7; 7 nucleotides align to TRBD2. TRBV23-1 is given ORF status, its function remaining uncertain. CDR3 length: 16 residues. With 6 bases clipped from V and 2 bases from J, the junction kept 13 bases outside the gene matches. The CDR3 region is CASRPWEGTRPYEQYF. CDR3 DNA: TGCGCCAGCAGGCCGTGGGAGGGCACGCGCCCCTACGAGCAGTACTTC.

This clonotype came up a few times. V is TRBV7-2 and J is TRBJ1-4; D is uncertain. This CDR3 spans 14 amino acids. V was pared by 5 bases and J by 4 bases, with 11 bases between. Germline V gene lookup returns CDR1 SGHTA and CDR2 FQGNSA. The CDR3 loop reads CASSVGRINEKLFF. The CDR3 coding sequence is TGTGCCAGCAGCGTCGGACGGATTAATGAAAAACTGTTTTTT.

The CDR3 DNA reads TGTGCCAGCAGTCCGGACAGGGGGCAGAACACCGGGGAGCTGTTTTTT. Translation: CASSPDRGQNTGELFF. This sequence joins TRBV12-3 or TRBV12-4 and TRBJ2-2; the match to TRBD1 covers 11 bases. Germline trimming cut 5 bases from V and 1 base from J; bases unmatched to any gene: 3. The CDR3 runs 16 residues.

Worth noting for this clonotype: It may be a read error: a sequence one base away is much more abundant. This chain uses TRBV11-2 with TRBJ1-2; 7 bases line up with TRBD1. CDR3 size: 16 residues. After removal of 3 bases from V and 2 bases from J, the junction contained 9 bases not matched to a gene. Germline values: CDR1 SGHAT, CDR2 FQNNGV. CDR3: CASSFGQVCLNYGYTF. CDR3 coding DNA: TGTGCCAGCAGCTTCGGACAGGTTTGTCTGAACTATGGCTACACCTTC.

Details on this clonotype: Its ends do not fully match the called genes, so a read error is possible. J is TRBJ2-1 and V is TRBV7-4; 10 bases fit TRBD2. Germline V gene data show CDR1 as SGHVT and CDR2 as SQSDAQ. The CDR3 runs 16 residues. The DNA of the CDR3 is TGTGCCTGCAGCGGGCAGGTAGCGGGGGGTTACAATGAGCAGTTCTTC. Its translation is CACSGQVAGGYNEQFF.

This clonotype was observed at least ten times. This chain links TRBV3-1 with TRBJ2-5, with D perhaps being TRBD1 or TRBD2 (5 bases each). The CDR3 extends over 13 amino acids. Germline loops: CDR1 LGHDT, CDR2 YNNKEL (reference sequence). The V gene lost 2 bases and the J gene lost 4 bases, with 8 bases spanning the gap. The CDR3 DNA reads TGTGCCAGCAGCCAAACAGGAGGAGAGACCCAGTACTTC. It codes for CASSQTGGETQYF.

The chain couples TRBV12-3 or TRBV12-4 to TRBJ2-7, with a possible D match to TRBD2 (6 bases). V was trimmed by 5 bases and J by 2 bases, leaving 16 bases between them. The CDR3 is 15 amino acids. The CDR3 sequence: CASSPSGLHTYEQYF. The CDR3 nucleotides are TGTGCCAGCAGTCCCTCGGGACTCCATACCTACGAGCAGTACTTC.

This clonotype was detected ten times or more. The CDR3 nucleotides read TGTGCCAGCAAGCCCAACCTCCGGGGCTATGGCTACACCTTC. Translation: CASKPNLRGYGYTF. The rearrangement uses TRBV27 and TRBJ1-2; D ambiguous. Trimming took 7 bases from V and 4 from J, leaving 16 bases between them. The germline CDR1 and CDR2 sequences are MNHEY and SMNVEV (reference sequence). The CDR3 totals 14 residues.

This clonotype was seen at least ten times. This CDR3 reads CASSLRDTQYF. In DNA, the CDR3 is TGTGCCAGCAGCTTAAGAGATACGCAGTATTTT. V is TRBV27 and J is TRBJ2-3; D gene unclear. CDR1 MNHEY and CDR2 SMNVEV come from the germline V gene (reference sequence). The CDR3 runs 11 residues. Trimming removed 6 bases from V and 5 bases from J, with 6 bases in between.

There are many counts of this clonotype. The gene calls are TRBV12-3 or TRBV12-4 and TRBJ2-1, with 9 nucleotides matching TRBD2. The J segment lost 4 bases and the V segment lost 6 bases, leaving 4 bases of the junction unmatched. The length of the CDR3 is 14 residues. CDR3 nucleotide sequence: TGTGCCAGCAGCCGACTAGCGGAGTACAATGAGCAGTTCTTC. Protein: CASSRLAEYNEQFF.

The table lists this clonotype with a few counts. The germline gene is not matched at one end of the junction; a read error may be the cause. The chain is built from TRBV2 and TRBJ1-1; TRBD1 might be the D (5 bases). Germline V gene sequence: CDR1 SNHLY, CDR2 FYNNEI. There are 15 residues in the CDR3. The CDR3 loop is CASSVAPRQNTEPFF. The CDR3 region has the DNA TGTGCCAGCAGTGTCGCCCCCAGACAGAACACTGAACCTTTCTTT.

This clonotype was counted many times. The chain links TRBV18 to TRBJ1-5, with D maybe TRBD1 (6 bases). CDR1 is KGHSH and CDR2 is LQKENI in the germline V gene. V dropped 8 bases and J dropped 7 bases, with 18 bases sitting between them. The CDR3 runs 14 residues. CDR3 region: CASTNREGRQPQHF. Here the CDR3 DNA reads TGTGCCAGCACCAACAGGGAAGGGAGGCAGCCCCAGCATTTT.

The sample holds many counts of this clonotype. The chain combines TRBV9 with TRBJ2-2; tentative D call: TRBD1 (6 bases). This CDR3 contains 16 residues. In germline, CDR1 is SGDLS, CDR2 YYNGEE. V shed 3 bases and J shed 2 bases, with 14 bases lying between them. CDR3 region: CASSATGTPNTGELFF. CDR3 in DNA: TGTGCCAGCAGCGCAACCGGGACACCTAACACCGGGGAGCTGTTTTTT.

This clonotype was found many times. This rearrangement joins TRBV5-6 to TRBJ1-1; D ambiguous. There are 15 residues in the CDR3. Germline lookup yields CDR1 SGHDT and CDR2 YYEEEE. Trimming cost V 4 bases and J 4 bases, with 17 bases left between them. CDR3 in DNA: TGTGCCAGCAGCCTAGGACGTGGGCGGCTCACTGAAGCTTTCTTT. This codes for CASSLGRGRLTEAFF.

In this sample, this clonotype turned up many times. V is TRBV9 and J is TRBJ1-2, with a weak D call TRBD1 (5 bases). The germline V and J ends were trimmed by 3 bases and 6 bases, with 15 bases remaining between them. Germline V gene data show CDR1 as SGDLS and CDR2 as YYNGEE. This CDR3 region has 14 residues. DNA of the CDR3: TGTGCCAGCAGCGGAGGAGGGGCCGGGGATGGCTACACCTTC. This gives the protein CASSGGGAGDGYTF.

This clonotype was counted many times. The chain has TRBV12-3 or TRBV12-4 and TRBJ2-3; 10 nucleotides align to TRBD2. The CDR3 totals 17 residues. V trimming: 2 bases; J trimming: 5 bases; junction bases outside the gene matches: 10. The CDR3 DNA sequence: TGTGCCAGCAGTTTATCCCGCCTAGCGGGAGATAGAGATACGCAGTATTTT. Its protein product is CASSLSRLAGDRDTQYF.

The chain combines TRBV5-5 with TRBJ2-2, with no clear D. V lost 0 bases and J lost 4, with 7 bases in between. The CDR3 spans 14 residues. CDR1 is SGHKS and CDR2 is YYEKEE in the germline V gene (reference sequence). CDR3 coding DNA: TGTGCCAGCAGCTTGGAAGCATCCACCGGGGAGCTGTTTTTT. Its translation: CASSLEASTGELFF.

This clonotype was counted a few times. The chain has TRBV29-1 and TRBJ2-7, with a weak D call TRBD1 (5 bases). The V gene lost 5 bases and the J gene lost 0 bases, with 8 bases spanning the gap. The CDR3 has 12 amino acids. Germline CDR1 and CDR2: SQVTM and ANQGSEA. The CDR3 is CSVRQGSYEQYF. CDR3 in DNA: TGCAGCGTTCGGCAGGGCTCCTACGAGCAGTACTTC.

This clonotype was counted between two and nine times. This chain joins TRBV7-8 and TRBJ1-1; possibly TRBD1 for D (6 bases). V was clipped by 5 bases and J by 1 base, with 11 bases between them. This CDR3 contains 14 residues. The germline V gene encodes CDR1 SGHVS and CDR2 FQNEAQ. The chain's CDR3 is CASSTGHRNTEAFF. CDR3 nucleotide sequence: TGTGCCAGCAGCACGGGACACCGGAACACTGAAGCTTTCTTT.

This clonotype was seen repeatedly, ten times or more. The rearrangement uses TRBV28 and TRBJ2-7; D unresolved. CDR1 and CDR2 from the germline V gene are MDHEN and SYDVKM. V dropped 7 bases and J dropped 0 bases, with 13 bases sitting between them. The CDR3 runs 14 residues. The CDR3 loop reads CASTIGSNSYEQYF. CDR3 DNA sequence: TGTGCCAGCACCATAGGGTCCAACTCCTACGAGCAGTACTTC.